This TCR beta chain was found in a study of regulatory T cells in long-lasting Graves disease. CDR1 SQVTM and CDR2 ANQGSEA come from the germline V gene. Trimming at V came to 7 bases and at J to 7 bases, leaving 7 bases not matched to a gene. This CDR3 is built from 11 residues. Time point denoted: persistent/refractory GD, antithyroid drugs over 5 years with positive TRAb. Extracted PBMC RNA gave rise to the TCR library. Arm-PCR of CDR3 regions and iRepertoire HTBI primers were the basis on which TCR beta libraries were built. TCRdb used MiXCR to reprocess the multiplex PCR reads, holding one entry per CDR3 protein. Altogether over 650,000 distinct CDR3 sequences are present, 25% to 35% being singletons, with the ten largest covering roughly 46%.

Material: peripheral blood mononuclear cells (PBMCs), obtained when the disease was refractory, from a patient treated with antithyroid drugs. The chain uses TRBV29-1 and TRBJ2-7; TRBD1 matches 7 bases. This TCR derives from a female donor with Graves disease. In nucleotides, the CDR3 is TGCAGCGCGGGACAGCAGAATGAGCAGTACTTC. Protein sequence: CSAGQQNEQYF.